The 24 T cell receptor beta chains in this list originate from one sample, sequenced in a study of CD8 T cells in Susac syndrome (dated by TCRdb to about 2019). Library preparation employed the immunoSEQ multiplex PCR assay. RNA was extracted using the RNeasy kit, and roughly 0.5 to 1 microgram was reverse transcribed with random hexamers. TCRdb trimmed public reads at Q25 via fastp, called clones via MiXCR and kept in-frame beta chains. A single entry per CDR3 protein holds the most common genes and DNA from its merged rows. The sample data list over 70,000 distinct CDR3 sequences, and approximately 96% of these were observed just once. Jointly, the top ten make up roughly 0.62% of the sample. The sample was CD8+ T cells from PBMCs. The receptors shown here come from a human donor with Susac syndrome.

This clonotype has just one count. The chain is built from TRBV7-2 and TRBJ2-5; no clear D gene. The CDR3 extends over 16 amino acids. V shed 1 base and J shed 1 base, with 13 bases lying between them. Germline CDR1 reads SGHTA; CDR2 reads FQGNSA. CDR3 in amino acids: CASSLDLGRVQETQYF. In nucleotides, the CDR3 is TGTGCCAGCAGCTTAGATTTGGGTCGGGTCCAAGAGACCCAGTACTTC.

The rearrangement links TRBV9 to TRBJ2-3, with 10 positions matching TRBD1. Per the germline V gene, CDR1 is SGDLS and CDR2 is YYNGEE. The CDR3 has 14 residues. V dropped 3 bases and J dropped 4; count of bases not matched to a gene: 2. Here the CDR3 reads CASSAGQGPDTQYF. Written as DNA, the CDR3 is TGTGCCAGCAGCGCGGGACAGGGGCCAGATACGCAGTATTTT.

This clonotype occurred once. V is TRBV20-1 and J is TRBJ2-3, with D perhaps TRBD2 (7 bases). This CDR3 region has 16 residues. Germline assignment: CDR1 DFQATT and CDR2 SNEGSKA (reference sequence). V dropped 3 bases and J dropped 2 bases, with 18 bases sitting between them. Here the CDR3 DNA reads TGCAGTGCTAGGCCGCGGGCGGGGGCCTTCACAGATACGCAGTATTTT. Protein sequence: CSARPRAGAFTDTQYF.

This chain connects TRBV19 to TRBJ1-5; D unresolved. Germline values: CDR1 LNHDA, CDR2 SQIVND (reference sequence). The CDR3 consists of 14 residues. Trimming removed 5 bases from V and 0 bases from J, with 8 bases in between. In nucleotides, the CDR3 is TGTGCCAGTAGTGATTTCTATAGCAATCAGCCCCAGCATTTT. Its protein is CASSDFYSNQPQHF. The full variable domain, its missing parts supplied by reference TRBV19 and TRBJ1-5, is DGGITQSPKYLFRKEGQNVTLSCEQNLNHDAMYWYRQDPGQGLRLIYYSQIVNDFQKGDIAEGYSVSREKKESFPLTVTSAQKNPTAFYLCASSDFYSNQPQHFGDGTRLSIL.

Here the CDR3 DNA reads TGCAGCGTTGTTCAGGGGAACTATGGCTACACCTTC. This gives the protein CSVVQGNYGYTF. The chain carries TRBV29-1 and TRBJ1-2; TRBD1 might be the D (6 bases). Trimming took off 4 bases at V and 2 bases at J, with 8 bases between the two ends. The CDR3 has 12 amino acids. Germline V gene lookup returns CDR1 SQVTM and CDR2 ANQGSEA.

The chain employs TRBV9 and TRBJ2-3; D unclear. Germline values: CDR1 SGDLS, CDR2 YYNGEE. The CDR3 totals 14 residues. V shed 6 bases and J shed 0 bases, with 11 bases lying between them. The CDR3 DNA reads as TGTGCCAGCACGAGTGGGTGGAGCACAGATACGCAGTATTTT. It codes for CASTSGWSTDTQYF.

The chain combines TRBV30 with TRBJ1-1; a possible D gene is TRBD1 (5 bases). The CDR3 consists of 17 residues. Looked up from germline, CDR1 is GTSNPN and CDR2 is SVGIG (reference sequence). Trimming cost V 0 bases and J 0 bases, with 17 bases left between them. The CDR3 here is CAWSVSDKGSLNTEAFF. Here the CDR3 DNA reads TGTGCCTGGAGTGTAAGTGACAAGGGGAGCCTGAACACTGAAGCTTTCTTT.

The V call is TRBV7-6, the J call TRBJ2-3; 7 nucleotides align to TRBD1. The CDR3 is made up of 16 amino acids. Germline V CDR1 and CDR2: SGHVS, FNYEAQ. V shed 1 base, J shed 1 base, and the junction held 5 bases outside the gene matches. In DNA, the CDR3 is TGTGCCAGCAGCTTAGGACAGGGTAGGGGCACAGATACGCAGTATTTT. It encodes CASSLGQGRGTDTQYF.

V and J are TRBV19 and TRBJ1-5; D call uncertain. V was pared by 6 bases and J by 0 bases, with 9 bases between. CDR1 and CDR2 from the germline V gene are LNHDA and SQIVND (reference sequence). CDR3 length equals 14 residues. CDR3 sequence (DNA): TGTGCCAGTAGCTTCCCGGATAGCAATCAGCCCCAGCATTTT. This translates into CASSFPDSNQPQHF. The variable domain in full, with the rest retrieved from reference TRBV19 and TRBJ1-5, is DGGITQSPKYLFRKEGQNVTLSCEQNLNHDAMYWYRQDPGQGLRLIYYSQIVNDFQKGDIAEGYSVSREKKESFPLTVTSAQKNPTAFYLCASSFPDSNQPQHFGDGTRLSIL.

The chain links TRBV5-1 to TRBJ1-6, with 10 bases lining up with TRBD1. Germline V gene lookup returns CDR1 SGHRS and CDR2 YFSETQ. The trim removed 2 bases at V and 7 bases at J, leaving 9 bases unmatched. The CDR3 sequence is 17 residues long. The CDR3 loop is CASSFFDPGQGNSPLHF. Written as DNA, the CDR3 is TGCGCCAGCAGCTTCTTCGACCCGGGACAGGGGAATTCACCCCTCCACTTT.

The rearrangement uses TRBV18 and TRBJ2-3, with TRBD2 matching 10 bases. Looked up from germline, CDR1 is KGHSH and CDR2 is LQKENI. The V gene end was trimmed by 3 bases and the J gene end by 6 bases; junction bases not matched to a gene: 6. CDR3 length: 15 residues. CDR3 DNA: TGTGCCAGCTCACCCAGCCTAGCGGGGGCCGATACGCAGTATTTT. It yields the protein CASSPSLAGADTQYF.

The J gene is TRBJ2-3, the V gene TRBV9; perhaps TRBD2 as D (7 bases). With 0 bases removed from V and 2 bases from J, the gap between germline ends came to 13 bases. The CDR3 has 16 amino acids. The germline V gene has CDR1 SGDLS and CDR2 YYNGEE. CDR3 bases: TGTGCCAGCAGCGTAGAGGGGGGGGCCCCCACAGATACGCAGTATTTT. It encodes CASSVEGGAPTDTQYF.

The rearrangement joins TRBV21-1 to TRBJ1-6; the table's D call TRBD1 went unverified against the DNA. TRBV21-1 is classified as a pseudogene. The CDR3 totals 15 residues. The CDR3 is CASIPAGTGDSPLHF. In DNA form, the CDR3 reads TGTGCCAGCATTCCCGCCGGGACAGGGGATTCACCCCTCCACTTT.

V is TRBV14 and J is TRBJ1-5; D call uncertain. V dropped 1 base and J dropped 10 bases, with 11 bases sitting between them. Germline lookup yields CDR1 SGHDN and CDR2 FVKESK. This CDR3 is 13 amino acids long. DNA of the CDR3: TGTGCCAGCAGCCAAGGCCGGCTCCAACCCCAGCATTTT. This gives the protein CASSQGRLQPQHF.

The chain carries TRBV27 and TRBJ1-2, with 12 bases lining up with TRBD1. After removal of 1 base from V and 8 bases from J, the junction contained 2 bases not matched to a gene. CDR1 and CDR2 (germline): MNHEY, SMNVEV (reference sequence). This CDR3 comprises 14 residues. In DNA form, the CDR3 reads TGTGCCAGCAGTTTATGGGACAGGGGGCAAGGCTACACCTTC. Its protein is CASSLWDRGQGYTF.

V usage is TRBV12-3 or TRBV12-4 and J usage is TRBJ2-7; D call uncertain. The CDR3 contains 13 residues. The ends were cut back, 3 bases at V and 2 bases at J, with 8 bases in the middle. The CDR3 DNA reads TGTGCCAGCAGTTTGGCAGATACCTACGAGCAGTACTTC. Its translation is CASSLADTYEQYF.

The rearrangement uses TRBV14 and TRBJ2-1; 15 bases map to TRBD2. V shed 4 bases, J shed 8 bases, and the junction held 6 bases outside the gene matches. CDR1 and CDR2 from the germline V gene are SGHDN and FVKESK. There are 16 residues in the CDR3. The CDR3 DNA sequence: TGTGCCAGCAGCCTCGGGACTAGCGGGGGGATACATGAGCAGTTCTTC. Amino acid sequence: CASSLGTSGGIHEQFF.

The CDR3 here is CASSLEGQSNYGYTF. For the CDR3, the DNA is TGTGCCAGCAGCTTAGAGGGACAGAGTAACTATGGCTACACCTTC. V is TRBV7-2 and J is TRBJ1-2; TRBD1 matches 7 bases. Trimming removed 1 base from V and 1 base from J; junction bases left unmatched: 3. This CDR3 comprises 15 residues. Germline V gene data show CDR1 as SGHTA and CDR2 as FQGNSA.

The V and J genes are TRBV20-1 and TRBJ1-2; 7 nucleotides agree with TRBD1. This CDR3 is 14 amino acids long. The ends lost 0 bases at V and 4 bases at J; junction bases unmatched: 5. CDR1 and CDR2 (germline): DFQATT, SNEGSKA (reference sequence). The CDR3 region is CSARDSQGGYGYTF. The CDR3 DNA reads as TGCAGTGCTAGAGATAGCCAGGGGGGCTATGGCTACACCTTC.

This chain uses TRBV6-6 with TRBJ2-6, with 7 bases fitting TRBD1. The CDR3 totals 16 residues. Trimming removed 8 bases from V and 0 bases from J; junction bases left unmatched: 7. CDR1 MNHNY and CDR2 SVGAGI come from the germline V gene (reference sequence). The CDR3 region has the DNA TGTGCCAGCTCCGGGACAGTCACCTCTGGGGCCAACGTCCTGACTTTC. Protein: CASSGTVTSGANVLTF.

J is TRBJ1-5 and V is TRBV30, with D hard to call. With 2 bases removed from V and 4 bases from J, the gap between germline ends came to 18 bases. The CDR3 contains 16 residues. Germline CDR1 and CDR2: GTSNPN and SVGIG (reference sequence). CDR3 coding DNA: TGTGCCTGGAGTTGGGCGGATGGTGGATGGAATCAGCCCCAGCATTTT. Translating it yields CAWSWADGGWNQPQHF.

This clonotype has a handful of counts. This sequence joins TRBV12-3 or TRBV12-4 and TRBJ1-5; tentative D call: TRBD1 (5 bases). CDR3 length equals 12 residues. Trimming removed 10 bases at V and 3 bases at J, with 10 bases between. CDR3 residues: CATAQVNQPQHF. The CDR3 coding sequence is TGTGCCACTGCACAGGTCAATCAGCCCCAGCATTTT.

J is TRBJ2-1 and V is TRBV7-2; D unresolved. With 6 bases removed from V and 8 bases from J, the gap between germline ends came to 20 bases. Germline values: CDR1 SGHTA, CDR2 FQGNSA. This CDR3 is built from 15 residues. The CDR3 DNA follows: TGTGCCAGCAGTAAAGAGGACCGCCCGGAGTATGAGCAGTTCTTC. It specifies CASSKEDRPEYEQFF.

This clonotype was detected once. The chain is built from TRBV5-1 and TRBJ1-2; D call uncertain. Trimming removed 0 bases from V and 6 bases from J, with 9 bases in between. The V gene's germline CDR1 is SGHRS and CDR2 YFSETQ. This CDR3 contains 13 residues. The chain's CDR3 is CASSLDREDGYTF. CDR3 in DNA: TGCGCCAGCAGCTTGGACCGGGAAGATGGCTACACCTTC.